The 8 T cell receptor beta chains listed next were all sequenced from one sample in a study of cytomegalovirus exposure and HLA in healthy donors. 13 Jbeta primers and 60 Vbeta primers were used for the PCR. Profiled with immunoSEQ multiplex PCR; TCRdb holds only in-frame clones, not every one. The sample includes 250,000 to 350,000 clones, roughly two thirds seen only once; the top ten take under 3%. What was sequenced was PBMCs. These receptors all stem from a female donor in good health and CMV-seronegative.

In nucleotides, the CDR3 is TGTGCCGGAGACTCAGGGGGCGTAGGATCACCCCTCCACTTT. Residues: CAGDSGGVGSPLHF. V and J are TRBV6-6 and TRBJ1-6, with TRBD1 identical over 8 bases. Germline assignment: CDR1 MNHNY and CDR2 SVGAGI (reference sequence). The length of the CDR3 is 14 residues. The V segment lost 11 bases and the J segment 10 bases; nucleotides outside the gene matches: 13.

This chain links TRBV30 with TRBJ1-3, with a weak D call TRBD1 (5 bases). Deletions cut 0 bases from V and 6 bases from J, with 12 bases between. The length of the CDR3 is 14 residues. Germline CDR1 GTSNPN, CDR2 SVGIG (reference sequence). CDR3 region: CAWSVLREINTIYF. The CDR3 nucleotides are TGTGCCTGGAGTGTACTCAGGGAAATAAACACCATATATTTT.

The genes are TRBV6-6 and TRBJ2-7; 10 nucleotides agree with TRBD2. With 5 bases clipped from V and 0 bases from J, the junction kept 4 bases outside the gene matches. There are 15 residues in the CDR3. Looked up from germline, CDR1 is MNHNY and CDR2 is SVGAGI (reference sequence). The CDR3 DNA reads TGTGCCAGCAGTGAGGGACTAGCGCACTCCTACGAGCAGTACTTC. Amino acid sequence: CASSEGLAHSYEQYF.

This sequence joins TRBV7-6 and TRBJ1-2, with 7 bases that match TRBD1. Germline V gene lookup returns CDR1 SGHVS and CDR2 FNYEAQ. V was pared by 5 bases and J by 4 bases, with 7 bases of the junction left unmatched. This CDR3 comprises 14 residues. The CDR3: CASSEQGEAYGYTF. CDR3 coding DNA: TGTGCCAGCAGCGAGCAGGGGGAGGCCTATGGCTACACCTTC.

In this sample, this clone turned up a few times. This chain joins TRBV7-6 and TRBJ2-3; no reliable D call. The germline CDR1 and CDR2 sequences are SGHVS and FNYEAQ. Trimming took 0 bases from V and 1 from J, leaving 8 bases between them. The length of the CDR3 is 15 residues. This chain's CDR3 is CASSLAPSGTDTQYF. The CDR3 DNA sequence: TGTGCCAGCAGCTTAGCCCCGAGTGGCACAGATACGCAGTATTTT.

This sequence joins TRBV27 and TRBJ2-5; TRBD2 agrees at 8 bases. Germline loops: CDR1 MNHEY, CDR2 SMNVEV (reference sequence). Trimming took 6 bases from V and 2 from J; bases not matched to a gene: 5. The CDR3 spans 14 residues. CDR3 coding DNA: TGTGCCAGCAGAGCTAGCGGGTGGCAAGAGACCCAGTACTTC. Its translation is CASRASGWQETQYF.

There are a few counts of this clone. The rearrangement uses TRBV29-1 and TRBJ1-1; unclear D gene. Germline V gives CDR1 SQVTM, CDR2 ANQGSEA. V was shortened by 4 bases and J by 6 bases, with 15 bases between the two germline ends. The CDR3 extends over 13 amino acids. CDR3 in DNA: TGCAGCGTTGGGCCCCTCATGGTACCTGAAGCTTTCTTT. Protein sequence: CSVGPLMVPEAFF.

The chain employs TRBV5-1 and TRBJ2-2; unclear D gene. V lost 1 base, J lost 2 bases, and 9 bases lay in between. This CDR3 contains 15 residues. Germline V gene lookup returns CDR1 SGHRS and CDR2 YFSETQ. CDR3 nucleotide sequence: TGCGCCAGCAGCTTGCGTCTAGTAAACACCGGGGAGCTGTTTTTT. As protein: CASSLRLVNTGELFF.